This TCR beta chain was retrieved from a study of tumor and adjacent non-tumor tissue in lung cancer. The library came from three nested PCR rounds adapted from ARM-PCR protocols. From the multiplex PCR reads, TCRdb called clonotypes with MiXCR, one entry per CDR3 protein. Of around 100,000 distinct CDR3 sequences in the sample, approximately 60% were seen once. The CDR3 totals 17 residues. Germline CDR1 ENHRY, CDR2 SYGVKD. Many counts were recorded for this clonotype. The junction departs from germline at one end; a sequencing error may be responsible. No cell sorting was done before RNA was extracted from the tissue. The normal lung tissue was taken more than 3 cm from the tumor edge.

This receptor was obtained from a man younger than 40 with non-small cell lung cancer. The chain combines TRBV10-3 with TRBJ2-1, with a tentative D call TRBD2 (6 bases). Input material: distant non-tumor lung tissue. The CDR3 DNA follows: TGTGCTATCAGTGAGGCACTCACGACGGGACTTCTGGATGAGCAGTTTTTC. It is translated as CAISEALTTGLLDEQFF.